This T cell receptor beta chain stems from a study of vaccination effects on CD4 cells after COVID-19. Study-level background: Supplemented with approximately 10 IU/ml IL-2 and around 10 ug/ml peptides, around 2 million PBMC per well were kept in culture.

Study observations and caveats: Clones induced by infection and by vaccine showed marked clonal contraction late after vaccination.

Only in-frame clones appear in the TCRdb table, and some are missing; sequencing was by immunoSEQ multiplex PCR. The data hold just under 75,000 clones, with around 67% observed a single time. In the case of this clone: What it binds is unknown.

V shed 5 bases and J 5 bases; nucleotides not matched to a gene: 9. Germline V gene sequence: CDR1 SGHRS, CDR2 YFSETQ. The CDR3 covers 15 residues. Following a roughly 10-day culture, CD4+ T cells were purified. It was two doses of either the BNT162b2 or mRNA-1273 vaccine that participants received. The TCR was taken from a human donor who received a COVID-19 vaccine. The chain carries TRBV5-1 and TRBJ2-5; 10 nucleotides agree with TRBD2. This material consisted of CD4+ T cells from PBMCs cultured without peptide, taken after COVID-19 vaccination. CDR3 sequence: CASSRAGGLGETQYF. The CDR3 DNA follows: TGCGCCAGCAGTCGAGCGGGGGGGCTCGGGGAGACCCAGTACTTC.